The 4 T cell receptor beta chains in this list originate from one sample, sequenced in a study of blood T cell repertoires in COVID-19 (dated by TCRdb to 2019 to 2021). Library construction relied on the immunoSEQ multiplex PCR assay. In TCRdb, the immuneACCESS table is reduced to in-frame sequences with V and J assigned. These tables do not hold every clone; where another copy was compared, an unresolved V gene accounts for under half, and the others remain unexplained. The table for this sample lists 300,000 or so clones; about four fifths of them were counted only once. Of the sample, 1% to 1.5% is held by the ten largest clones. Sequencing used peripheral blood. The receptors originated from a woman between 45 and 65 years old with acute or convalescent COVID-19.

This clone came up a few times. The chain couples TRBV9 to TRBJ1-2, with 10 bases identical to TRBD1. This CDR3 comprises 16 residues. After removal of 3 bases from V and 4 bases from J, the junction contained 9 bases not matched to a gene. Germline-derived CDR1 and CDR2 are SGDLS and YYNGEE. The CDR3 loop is CASSGSRDRGLYGYTF. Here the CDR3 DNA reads TGTGCCAGCAGCGGCAGCCGGGACAGGGGACTCTATGGCTACACCTTC.

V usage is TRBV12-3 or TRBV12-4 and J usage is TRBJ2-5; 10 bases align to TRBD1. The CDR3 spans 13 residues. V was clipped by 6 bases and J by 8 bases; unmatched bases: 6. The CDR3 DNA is TGTGCCAGCAGCCGGGACAGGGGTTACACCCAGTACTTC. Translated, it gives CASSRDRGYTQYF.

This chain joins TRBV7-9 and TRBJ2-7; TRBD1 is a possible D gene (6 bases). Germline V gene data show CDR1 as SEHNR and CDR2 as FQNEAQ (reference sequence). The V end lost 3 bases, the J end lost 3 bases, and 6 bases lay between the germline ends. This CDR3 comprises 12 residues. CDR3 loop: CASSLTGYEQYF. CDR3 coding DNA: TGTGCCAGCAGCTTGACAGGCTACGAGCAGTACTTC. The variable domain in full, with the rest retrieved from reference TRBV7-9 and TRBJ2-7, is DTGVSQNPRHKITKRGQNVTFRCDPISEHNRLYWYRQTLGQGPEFLTYFQNEAQLEKSRLLSDRFSAERPKGSFSTLEIQRTEQGDSAMYLCASSLTGYEQYFGPGTRLTVT.

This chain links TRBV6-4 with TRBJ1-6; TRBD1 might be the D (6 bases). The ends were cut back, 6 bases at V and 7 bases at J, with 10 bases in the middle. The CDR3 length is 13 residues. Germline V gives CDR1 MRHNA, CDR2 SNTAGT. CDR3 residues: CASRQGENSPLHF. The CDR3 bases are TGTGCCAGCAGACAGGGCGAAAATTCACCCCTCCACTTT.